This entry concerns a single T cell receptor beta chain. Repertoires were generated with immunoSEQ multiplex PCR, while TCRdb's copy carries only in-frame clones and drops some. The data hold more than 200,000 clones, with around 86% observed a single time. The record originates from a study of blood T cell repertoires in COVID-19. Study as a whole: Samples taken during acute and convalescent COVID-19 were collected in the United States, Italy and Spain. The cDNA or gDNA used as material had been derived from T cells, B-cell-depleted T cells, or PBMCs.

CDR1 PRHDT and CDR2 FYEKMQ come from the germline V gene (reference sequence). The CDR3 spans 13 residues. J lost 6 bases, V lost 2 bases, and 3 bases had no gene match. The sequence derives from a woman aged 55-69 years with COVID-19, enrolled during active disease. The chain recombines TRBV13 with TRBJ2-7, with TRBD2 identical over 8 bases. Input material: peripheral blood. For the CDR3, the DNA is TGTGCCAGCAGCTTATCACTAGCGGCCGAGCAGTACTTC. Translated, it gives CASSLSLAAEQYF.